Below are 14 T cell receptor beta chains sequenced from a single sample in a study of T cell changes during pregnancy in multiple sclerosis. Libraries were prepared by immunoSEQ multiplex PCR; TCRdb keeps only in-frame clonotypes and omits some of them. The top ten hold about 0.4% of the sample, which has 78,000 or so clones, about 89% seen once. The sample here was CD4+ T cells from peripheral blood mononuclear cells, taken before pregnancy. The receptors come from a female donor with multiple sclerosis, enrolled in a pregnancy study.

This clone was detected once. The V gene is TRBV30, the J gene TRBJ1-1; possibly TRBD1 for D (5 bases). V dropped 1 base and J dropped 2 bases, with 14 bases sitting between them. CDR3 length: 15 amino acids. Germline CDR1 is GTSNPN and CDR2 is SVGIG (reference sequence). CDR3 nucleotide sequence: TGTGCCTGGAGTGGGTGGGGCAGAGCCAACACTGAAGCTTTCTTT. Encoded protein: CAWSGWGRANTEAFF.

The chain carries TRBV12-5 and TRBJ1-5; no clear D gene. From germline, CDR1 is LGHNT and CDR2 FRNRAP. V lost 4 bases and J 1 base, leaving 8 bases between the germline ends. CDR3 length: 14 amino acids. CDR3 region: CASGSGGSNQPQHF. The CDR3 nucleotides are TGTGCTAGTGGTTCCGGAGGGAGCAATCAGCCCCAGCATTTT. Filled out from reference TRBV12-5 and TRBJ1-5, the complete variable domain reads DARVTQTPRHKVTEMGQEVTMRCQPILGHNTVFWYRQTMMQGLELLAYFRNRAPLDDSGMPKDRFSAEMPDATLATLKIQPSEPRDSAVYFCASGSGGSNQPQHFGDGTRLSIL.

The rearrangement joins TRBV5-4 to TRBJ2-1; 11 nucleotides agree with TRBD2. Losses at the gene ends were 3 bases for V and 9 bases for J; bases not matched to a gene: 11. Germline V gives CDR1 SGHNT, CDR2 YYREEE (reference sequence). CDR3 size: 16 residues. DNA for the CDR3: TGTGCCAGCAGCTCCCGGGATAGCGGGGGGGCGGGTGAGCAGTTCTTC. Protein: CASSSRDSGGAGEQFF.

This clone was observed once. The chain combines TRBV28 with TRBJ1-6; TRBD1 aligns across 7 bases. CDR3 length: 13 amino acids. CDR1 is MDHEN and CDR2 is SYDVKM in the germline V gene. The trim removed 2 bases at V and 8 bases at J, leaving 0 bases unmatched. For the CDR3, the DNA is TGTGCCAGCAGTTTACAGGGGGATTCACCCCTCCACTTT. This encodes CASSLQGDSPLHF.

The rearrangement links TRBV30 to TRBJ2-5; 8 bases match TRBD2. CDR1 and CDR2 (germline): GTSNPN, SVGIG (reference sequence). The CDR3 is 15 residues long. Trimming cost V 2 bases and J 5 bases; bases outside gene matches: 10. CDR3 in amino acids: CAWSILAGRGETQYF. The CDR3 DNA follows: TGTGCCTGGAGTATATTAGCGGGAAGAGGGGAGACCCAGTACTTC.

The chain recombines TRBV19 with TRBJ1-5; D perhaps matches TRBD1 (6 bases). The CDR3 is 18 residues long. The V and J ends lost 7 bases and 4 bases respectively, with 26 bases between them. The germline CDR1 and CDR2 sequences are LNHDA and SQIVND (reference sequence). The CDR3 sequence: CASTHPRGGIGGNQPQHF. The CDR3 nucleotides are TGTGCCAGTACCCACCCGAGGGGGGGGATCGGGGGGAATCAGCCCCAGCATTTT.

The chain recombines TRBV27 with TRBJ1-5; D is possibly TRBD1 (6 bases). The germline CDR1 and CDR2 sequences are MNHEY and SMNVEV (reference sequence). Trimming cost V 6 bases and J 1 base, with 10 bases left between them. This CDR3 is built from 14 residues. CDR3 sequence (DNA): TGTGCCAGCAGGCTCACAGGGAGCAATCAGCCCCAGCATTTT. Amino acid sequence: CASRLTGSNQPQHF.

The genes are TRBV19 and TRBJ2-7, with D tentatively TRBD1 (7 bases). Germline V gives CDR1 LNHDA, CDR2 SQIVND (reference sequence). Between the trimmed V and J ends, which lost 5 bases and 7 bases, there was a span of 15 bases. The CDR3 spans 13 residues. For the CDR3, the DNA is TGTGCCAGTAGTTTTTTACAGGGGAGGGAGCAGTACTTC. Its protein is CASSFLQGREQYF.

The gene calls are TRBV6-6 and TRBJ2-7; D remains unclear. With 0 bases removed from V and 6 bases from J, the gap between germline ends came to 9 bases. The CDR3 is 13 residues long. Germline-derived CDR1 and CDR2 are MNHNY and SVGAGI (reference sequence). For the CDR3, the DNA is TGTGCCAGCAGTTACTCGATTCCGGGCGAGCAGTACTTC. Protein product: CASSYSIPGEQYF.

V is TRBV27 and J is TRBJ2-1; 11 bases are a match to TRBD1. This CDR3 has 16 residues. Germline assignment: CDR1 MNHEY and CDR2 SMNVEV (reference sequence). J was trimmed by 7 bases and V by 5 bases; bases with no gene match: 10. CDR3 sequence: CASSPRGTGGVNEQFF. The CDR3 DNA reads TGTGCCAGCAGTCCCCGGGGGACAGGGGGTGTTAATGAGCAGTTCTTC.

The CDR3 is CASTPRDFSKETQYF. In DNA, the CDR3 is TGTGCCAGCACCCCTAGGGACTTCTCAAAAGAGACCCAGTACTTC. The chain links TRBV6-6 to TRBJ2-5; TRBD2 is a possible D gene (6 bases). This CDR3 contains 15 residues. Germline values: CDR1 MNHNY, CDR2 SVGAGI (reference sequence). The V end lost 7 bases, the J end lost 3 bases, and 18 bases lay between the germline ends.

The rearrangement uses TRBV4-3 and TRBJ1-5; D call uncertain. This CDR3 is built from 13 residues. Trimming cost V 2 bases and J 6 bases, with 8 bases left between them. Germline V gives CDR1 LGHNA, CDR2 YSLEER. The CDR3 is CASSQSPIQPQHF. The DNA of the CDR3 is TGCGCCAGCAGCCAAAGCCCTATTCAGCCCCAGCATTTT.

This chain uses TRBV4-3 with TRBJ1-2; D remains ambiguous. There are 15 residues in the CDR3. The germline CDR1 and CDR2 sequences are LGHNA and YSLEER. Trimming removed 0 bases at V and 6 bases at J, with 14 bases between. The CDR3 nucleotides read TGCGCCAGCAGCCAAGATATGGGGAGTGAGGATGGCTACACCTTC. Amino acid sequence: CASSQDMGSEDGYTF.

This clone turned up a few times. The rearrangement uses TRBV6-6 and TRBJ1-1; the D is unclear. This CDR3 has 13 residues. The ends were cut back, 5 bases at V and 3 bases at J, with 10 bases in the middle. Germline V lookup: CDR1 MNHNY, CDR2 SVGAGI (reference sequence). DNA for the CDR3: TGTGCCAGCAGTGGGAGGTTTGACACTGAAGCTTTCTTT. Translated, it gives CASSGRFDTEAFF.